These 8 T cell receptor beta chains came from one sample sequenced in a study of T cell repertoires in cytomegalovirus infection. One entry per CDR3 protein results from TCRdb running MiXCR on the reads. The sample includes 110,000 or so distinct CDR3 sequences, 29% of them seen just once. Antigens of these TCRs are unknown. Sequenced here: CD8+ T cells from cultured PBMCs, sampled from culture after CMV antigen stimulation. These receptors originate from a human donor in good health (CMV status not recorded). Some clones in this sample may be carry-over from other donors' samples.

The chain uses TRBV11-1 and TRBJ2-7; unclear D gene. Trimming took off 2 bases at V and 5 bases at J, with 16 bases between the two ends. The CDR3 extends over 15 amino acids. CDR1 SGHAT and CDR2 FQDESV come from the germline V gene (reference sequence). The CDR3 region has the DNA TGTGCCAGCAGCTTAAATTCGGGTGGGGTGGACGAGCAGTACTTC. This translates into CASSLNSGGVDEQYF.

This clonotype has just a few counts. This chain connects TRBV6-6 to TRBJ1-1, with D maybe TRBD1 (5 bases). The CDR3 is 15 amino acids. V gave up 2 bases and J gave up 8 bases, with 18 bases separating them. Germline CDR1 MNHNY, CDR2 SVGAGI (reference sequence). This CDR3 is CASSYPEDGHAEAFF. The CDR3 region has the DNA TGTGCCAGCAGTTACCCAGAGGATGGACACGCCGAAGCTTTCTTT.

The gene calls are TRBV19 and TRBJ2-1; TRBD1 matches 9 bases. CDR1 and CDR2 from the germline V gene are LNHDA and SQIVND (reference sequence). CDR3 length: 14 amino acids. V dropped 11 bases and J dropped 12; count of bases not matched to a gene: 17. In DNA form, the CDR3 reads TGTGCCTCTAGAGTCACAGGGGGCGAGCTTGGGCAGTTCTTC. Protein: CASRVTGGELGQFF.

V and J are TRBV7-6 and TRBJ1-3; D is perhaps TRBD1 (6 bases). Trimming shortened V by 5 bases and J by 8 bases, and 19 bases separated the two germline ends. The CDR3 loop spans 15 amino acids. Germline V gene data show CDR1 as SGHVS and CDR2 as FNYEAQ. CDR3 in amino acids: CASSPRVQGGHTIYF. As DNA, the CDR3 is TGTGCCAGCAGCCCTAGGGTACAGGGTGGTCACACCATATATTTT.

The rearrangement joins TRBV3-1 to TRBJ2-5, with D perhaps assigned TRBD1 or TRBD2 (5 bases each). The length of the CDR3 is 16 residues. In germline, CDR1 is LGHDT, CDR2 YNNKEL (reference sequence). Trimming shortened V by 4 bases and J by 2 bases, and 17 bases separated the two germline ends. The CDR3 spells CASSLRSGRIQETQYF. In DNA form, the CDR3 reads TGTGCCAGCAGCCTCCGCTCGGGACGGATACAAGAGACCCAGTACTTC.

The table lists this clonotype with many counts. This CDR3 reads CASSIGRGTEAFF. In DNA, the CDR3 is TGTGCCAGTAGTATAGGCAGGGGCACTGAAGCTTTCTTT. V gene TRBV19 combines with J gene TRBJ1-1, with D perhaps TRBD1 (6 bases). CDR3 length equals 13 residues. The V gene lost 1 base and the J gene lost 4 bases, with 7 bases spanning the gap. Germline CDR1 LNHDA, CDR2 SQIVND (reference sequence).

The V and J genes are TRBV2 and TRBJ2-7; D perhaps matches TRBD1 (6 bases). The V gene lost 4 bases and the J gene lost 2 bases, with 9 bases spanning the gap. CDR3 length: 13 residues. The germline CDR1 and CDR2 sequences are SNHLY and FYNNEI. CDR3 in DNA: TGTGCCAGCAGTGGGGACAACGCCTACGAGCAGTACTTC. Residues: CASSGDNAYEQYF.

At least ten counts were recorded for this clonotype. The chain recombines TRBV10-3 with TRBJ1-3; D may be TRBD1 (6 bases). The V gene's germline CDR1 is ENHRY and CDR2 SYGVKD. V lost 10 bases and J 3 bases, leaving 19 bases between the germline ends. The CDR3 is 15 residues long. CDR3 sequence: CASGGWGSGGNTIYF. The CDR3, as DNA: TGTGCCAGCGGGGGCTGGGGATCTGGTGGAAACACCATATATTTT.